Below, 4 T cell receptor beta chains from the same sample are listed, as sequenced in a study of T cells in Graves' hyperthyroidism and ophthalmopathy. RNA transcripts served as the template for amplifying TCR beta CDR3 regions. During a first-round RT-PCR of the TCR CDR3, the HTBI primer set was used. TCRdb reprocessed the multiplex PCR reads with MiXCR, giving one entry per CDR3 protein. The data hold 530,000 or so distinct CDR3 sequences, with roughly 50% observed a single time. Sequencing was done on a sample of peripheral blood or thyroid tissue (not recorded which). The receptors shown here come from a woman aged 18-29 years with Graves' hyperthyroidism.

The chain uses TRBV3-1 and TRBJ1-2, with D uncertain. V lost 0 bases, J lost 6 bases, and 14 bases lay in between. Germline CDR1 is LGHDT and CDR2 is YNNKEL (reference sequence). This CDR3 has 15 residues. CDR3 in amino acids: CASSQDPARMDGYTF. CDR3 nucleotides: TGTGCCAGCAGCCAAGACCCCGCCCGTATGGATGGCTACACCTTC.

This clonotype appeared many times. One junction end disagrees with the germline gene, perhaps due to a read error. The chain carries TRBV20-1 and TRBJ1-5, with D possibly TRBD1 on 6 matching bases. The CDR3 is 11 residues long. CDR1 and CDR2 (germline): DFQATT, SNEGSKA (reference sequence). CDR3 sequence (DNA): TGCAGTGCTCACTTGGGACATGTCGGCTTTTTT. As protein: CSAHLGHVGFF.

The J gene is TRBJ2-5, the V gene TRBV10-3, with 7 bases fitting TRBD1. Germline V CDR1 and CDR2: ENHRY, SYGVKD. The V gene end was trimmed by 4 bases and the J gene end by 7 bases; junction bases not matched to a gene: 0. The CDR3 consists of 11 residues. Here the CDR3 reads CAISGTGTQYF. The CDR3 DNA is TGTGCCATCAGTGGGACAGGGACCCAGTACTTC.

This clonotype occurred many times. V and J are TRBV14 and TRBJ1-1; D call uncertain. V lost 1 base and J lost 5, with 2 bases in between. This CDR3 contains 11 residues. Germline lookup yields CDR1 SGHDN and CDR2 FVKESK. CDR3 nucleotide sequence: TGTGCCAGCAGCCAAGTGACTGAAGCTTTCTTT. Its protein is CASSQVTEAFF.